The TCR beta chain described here comes from a study of blood T cell repertoires in COVID-19. Study overall: Whether acute or convalescent, the COVID-19 samples came from the United States, Italy and Spain.

Clones were read by immunoSEQ multiplex PCR, and TCRdb kept only the in-frame ones, dropping some. The data hold around 54,000 clones, with roughly 80% observed a single time. The germline CDR1 and CDR2 sequences are SGHRS and YFSETQ. This CDR3 is 15 amino acids long. V shed 0 bases, J shed 4 bases, and the junction held 3 bases outside the gene matches. The clonotype was recovered from a woman aged 60-75 years with acute or convalescent COVID-19. The chain employs TRBV5-1 and TRBJ1-4; 7 nucleotides align to TRBD1. Sample: peripheral blood. In nucleotides, the CDR3 is TGCGCCAGCAGCTTGGGAGGGGACAGTAATGAAAAACTGTTTTTT. This translates into CASSLGGDSNEKLFF.